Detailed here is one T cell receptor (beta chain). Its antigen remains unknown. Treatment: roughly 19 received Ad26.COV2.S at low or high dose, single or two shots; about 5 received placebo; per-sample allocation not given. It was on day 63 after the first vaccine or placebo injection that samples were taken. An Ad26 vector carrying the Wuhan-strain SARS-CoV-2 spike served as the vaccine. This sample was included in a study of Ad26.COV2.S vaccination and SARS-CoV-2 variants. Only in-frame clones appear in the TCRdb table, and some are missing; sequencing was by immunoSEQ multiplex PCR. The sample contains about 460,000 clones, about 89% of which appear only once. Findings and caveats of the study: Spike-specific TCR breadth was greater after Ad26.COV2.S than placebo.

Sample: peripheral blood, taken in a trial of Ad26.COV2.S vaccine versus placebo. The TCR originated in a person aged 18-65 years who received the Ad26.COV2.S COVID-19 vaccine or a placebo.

CDR3 region: CADSISPARFTDTQYF. CDR3 nucleotides: TGTGCCGACTCAATTTCCCCTGCCCGCTTCACAGATACGCAGTATTTT. The chain is built from TRBV21-1 and TRBJ2-3; the DNA was not used to check the table's D call, TRBD2. TRBV21-1 represents a pseudogene. CDR3 length: 16 residues.